This TCR beta chain is from a study of cytomegalovirus exposure and HLA in healthy donors. Study-level findings and limits: Reports showed the classifier diagnosing cytomegalovirus status with high specificity and sensitivity. A list of 164 TCR beta chains associated with cytomegalovirus was given.

V shed 2 bases and J shed 10 bases, with 6 bases lying between them. This CDR3 comprises 11 residues. CDR1 is MNHEY, CDR2 SMNVEV, per germline (reference sequence). Sequencing was performed with immunoSEQ multiplex PCR; in TCRdb, only in-frame clones are kept and a portion is missing. The data show some 60,000 clones, roughly 96% seen once. Remarks on this clone: Antigen: not known.

The source is a man aged 18 to 35 in good health and CMV-seronegative. The chain is built from TRBV27 and TRBJ2-1; D is unresolved. The sequenced material came from PBMCs. CDR3 nucleotide sequence: TGTGCCAGCAGTTTAGGGCAGGAGCAGTTCTTC. As protein: CASSLGQEQFF.